These T cell receptor beta chains were read from a single sample in a study of shared clonotypes between healthy human individuals. Sequenced by immunoSEQ multiplex PCR; TCRdb stores in-frame clones only, minus some. The table records over 95,000 clones, less than 60% of them present only once. Sequenced sample: PBMCs. These receptors were taken from a woman between 40 and 55 years old in good health. Some clones in this sample may be carry-over from other donors' samples. Each CDR3 is given without its conserved first and last residue.

V gene: TRBV7-6
J gene: TRBJ2-1
CDR3 protein: ASSRGALAGGSSYNEQF

V gene: TRBV30
J gene: TRBJ1-1
CDR3 protein: AHERTGSDTEAF

V gene: TRBV30
J gene: TRBJ2-3
CDR3 protein: AWSARLARNHDTQY

V gene: TRBV4-3
J gene: TRBJ2-7
CDR3 protein: ASSQGTGGGFEQY

V gene: TRBV2
J gene: TRBJ2-7
CDR3 protein: ASSDGRGPYYEQY

V gene: TRBV4-1
J gene: TRBJ2-7
CDR3 protein: ASSQGHGSSYEQY

V gene: TRBV18
J gene: TRBJ2-1
CDR3 protein: ASSPPAGSPYNEQF

V gene: TRBV5-4
J gene: TRBJ2-3
CDR3 protein: ASSLGGPSTDTQY

V gene: TRBV7-9
J gene: TRBJ2-1
CDR3 protein: ASSQPGTEQF

V gene: TRBV5-1
J gene: TRBJ1-1
CDR3 protein: ASSFRMGTEAF

V gene: TRBV19
J gene: TRBJ2-3
CDR3 protein: ASSIGGAATDTQY

V gene: TRBV30
J gene: TRBJ1-1
CDR3 protein: AWSPDNWGTEAF

V gene: TRBV29-1
J gene: TRBJ2-7
CDR3 protein: SVALTYEQY

V gene: TRBV5-1
J gene: TRBJ1-4
CDR3 protein: ASSFGGQSEKLF

V gene: TRBV28
J gene: TRBJ2-7
CDR3 protein: ATLSRPRYEQY

V gene: TRBV9
J gene: TRBJ2-7
CDR3 protein: ASSETGAGYEQY

V gene: TRBV25-1
J gene: TRBJ1-5
CDR3 protein: ASSAPNQPQH

V gene: TRBV2
J gene: TRBJ1-1
CDR3 protein: ATRGVAEAF

V gene: TRBV9
J gene: TRBJ2-3
CDR3 protein: ASSVQPGTDTQY

V gene: TRBV7-4
J gene: TRBJ2-7
CDR3 protein: ASSLAVRTGGLGSYEQY

V gene: TRBV6-1
J gene: TRBJ2-7
CDR3 protein: ASSSTPAEGSEQY

V gene: TRBV7-2
J gene: TRBJ2-1
CDR3 protein: ASRLTGTSYNEQF

V gene: TRBV18
J gene: TRBJ1-3
CDR3 protein: ASSVGRGGNTIY

V gene: TRBV5-1
J gene: TRBJ1-2
CDR3 protein: ASSSEGTGGSGYT

V gene: TRBV7-2
J gene: TRBJ1-2
CDR3 protein: ASSPDGVYGYT

V gene: TRBV30
J gene: TRBJ1-5
CDR3 protein: AWDQRGLGPQH

V gene: TRBV10-3
J gene: TRBJ2-5
CDR3 protein: AISPGQGQETQY

V gene: TRBV6-4
J gene: TRBJ2-1
CDR3 protein: ASSWTSGTHNEQF

V gene: TRBV29-1
J gene: TRBJ2-7
CDR3 protein: SVEGLAANYEQY

V gene: TRBV29-1
J gene: TRBJ2-7
CDR3 protein: SVGDRSSYEQY

V gene: TRBV6-1
J gene: TRBJ1-2
CDR3 protein: ASMRDGYT

V gene: TRBV7-3
J gene: TRBJ2-2
CDR3 protein: ASSSPGLVGTGELF

V gene: TRBV6-1
J gene: TRBJ1-4
CDR3 protein: ASRQYLNEKLF

V gene: TRBV18
J gene: TRBJ1-2
CDR3 protein: ASSLQVGAGYGYT

V gene: TRBV27
J gene: TRBJ2-7
CDR3 protein: ASSGRRGAYEQY

V gene: TRBV4-1
J gene: TRBJ2-1
CDR3 protein: ASSQRNTNSYNEQF

V gene: TRBV7-9
J gene: TRBJ2-3
CDR3 protein: ASSLLGGTDTQY

V gene: TRBV4-1
J gene: TRBJ1-2
CDR3 protein: ASSRNPAIYGYT

V gene: TRBV18
J gene: TRBJ1-4
CDR3 protein: ASSPGRSNEKLF

V gene: TRBV27
J gene: TRBJ1-5
CDR3 protein: ASSLSGGFGSNQPQH

V gene: TRBV27
J gene: TRBJ1-4
CDR3 protein: ASSATSLRSMGRAGGKLF

V gene: TRBV20-1
J gene: TRBJ2-5
CDR3 protein: SARRETQY

V gene: TRBV6-5
J gene: TRBJ2-7
CDR3 protein: ASSPSTTYEQY

V gene: TRBV9
J gene: TRBJ2-7
CDR3 protein: ASSIGTSVSYEQY

V gene: TRBV30
J gene: TRBJ2-1
CDR3 protein: AWSRAGLREQF

V gene: TRBV11-2
J gene: TRBJ2-7
CDR3 protein: ASSLNPSGSYEQY

V gene: TRBV30
J gene: TRBJ2-1
CDR3 protein: ASTWTSGSNEQF

V gene: TRBV28
J gene: NA
CDR3 protein: ASSPTGLAEGTYEQY

V gene: TRBV2
J gene: TRBJ2-3
CDR3 protein: ASRGPSGSHTQY

V gene: TRBV2
J gene: TRBJ1-4
CDR3 protein: ASRTPTENNEKLF

V gene: TRBV4-3
J gene: TRBJ2-1
CDR3 protein: ASSQGTGPGNEQF

V gene: TRBV25-1
J gene: TRBJ2-2
CDR3 protein: ASSESFGVTGELF

V gene: TRBV7-2
J gene: TRBJ2-7
CDR3 protein: ASSLGLAPSYEQY

V gene: TRBV29-1
J gene: TRBJ2-7
CDR3 protein: SPPVAGPRSSYEQY